The 32 T cell receptor beta chains in this list originate from one sample, sequenced in a study of response to subunit inactivated influenza vaccine. TCRdb reprocessed the RT-PCR reads with MiXCR, giving one entry per CDR3 protein. The sample carries about 160,000 distinct CDR3 sequences, approximately 10% recorded once. This material consisted of non-naive T cells sorted from PBMCs, taken 35 to 45 days after vaccination. These receptor sequences come from a man aged 45-65 years who received an inactivated influenza vaccine.

The V and J genes are TRBV2 and TRBJ2-7; 14 bases line up with TRBD2. There are 19 residues in the CDR3. Germline V CDR1 and CDR2: SNHLY, FYNNEI. V was clipped by 8 bases and J by 0 bases; unmatched bases: 15. The CDR3 reads CASVRLIRTSGGTSYEQYF. Here the CDR3 DNA reads TGTGCCAGCGTACGGTTGATCCGGACTAGCGGGGGGACCTCCTACGAGCAGTACTTC.

This clonotype was seen many times. V usage is TRBV12-3 or TRBV12-4 and J usage is TRBJ2-2; the D gene could be TRBD1 or TRBD2 (5 bases each). V dropped 8 bases and J dropped 9 bases, with 19 bases sitting between them. The CDR3 totals 14 residues. The DNA for the CDR3 is TGTGCCAGCGGGGACGGGGTTGGATACCGGGAGCTGTTTTTT. The encoded protein is CASGDGVGYRELFF.

In DNA form, the CDR3 reads TGTGCCAGCAGCTTAGCCGCGACCCCAATAGAGCAGTTCTTC. It encodes CASSLAATPIEQFF. The chain combines TRBV11-1 with TRBJ2-1; D not certain. The V gene lost 0 bases and the J gene lost 10 bases, with 13 bases spanning the gap. The CDR3 extends over 14 amino acids. CDR1 and CDR2 from the germline V gene are SGHAT and FQDESV (reference sequence).

This clonotype occurred a few times. This sequence joins TRBV20-1 and TRBJ2-1, with 11 positions matching TRBD2. V dropped 6 bases and J dropped 15; count of bases not matched to a gene: 4. CDR1 is DFQATT and CDR2 is SNEGSKA in the germline V gene (reference sequence). This CDR3 is built from 10 residues. As DNA, the CDR3 is TGCAGTGCAACCGGGACTAGCGGGTTCTTC. Amino acids: CSATGTSGFF.

This clonotype was observed a few times. The chain joins TRBV20-1 to TRBJ2-1; D is perhaps TRBD2 (5 bases). The CDR3 spans 12 residues. Between the trimmed V and J ends, which lost 6 bases and 9 bases, there was a span of 15 bases. Germline lookup yields CDR1 DFQATT and CDR2 SNEGSKA (reference sequence). CDR3 protein: CSAQRSPGEQFF. The DNA for the CDR3 is TGCAGTGCCCAGCGGAGTCCCGGTGAGCAGTTCTTC.

This clonotype was picked up a small number of times. This chain connects TRBV18 to TRBJ2-3, with D perhaps TRBD2 (6 bases). Trimming pared 3 bases from V and 4 bases from J, leaving 8 bases between. Germline V lookup: CDR1 KGHSH, CDR2 LQKENI. The CDR3 sequence is 13 residues long. The CDR3 coding sequence is TGTGCCAGCTCACCGTGGGAGGCAGATACGCAGTATTTT. Translated: CASSPWEADTQYF.

This clonotype has only a few counts. This rearrangement joins TRBV6-2 or TRBV6-3 to TRBJ2-7, with unresolved D. Germline CDR1 and CDR2: MNHEY and SVGEGT. V lost 3 bases, J lost 6 bases, and 6 bases lay in between. The CDR3 spans 11 residues. Here the CDR3 DNA reads TGTGCCAGCAGTTATCGGCTCGAGCAGTACTTC. It is translated as CASSYRLEQYF.

V usage is TRBV28 and J usage is TRBJ2-7; 12 nucleotides match TRBD2. The CDR3 loop spans 16 amino acids. Germline V CDR1 and CDR2: MDHEN, SYDVKM. After removal of 1 base from V and 3 bases from J, the junction contained 4 bases not matched to a gene. The CDR3 DNA reads as TGTGCCAGCAGTTTATACGGACTAGCGGGGAACTACGAGCAGTACTTC. This encodes CASSLYGLAGNYEQYF.

This sequence joins TRBV18 and TRBJ2-1; D perhaps matches TRBD1 (6 bases). V shed 1 base and J shed 10 bases, with 8 bases lying between them. The CDR3 covers 12 residues. CDR1 and CDR2 from the germline V gene are KGHSH and LQKENI. This CDR3 is CASSPLGTEQFF. CDR3 DNA: TGTGCCAGCTCACCACTCGGGACAGAGCAGTTCTTC.

The chain employs TRBV11-3 and TRBJ2-1; 8 nucleotides align to TRBD1. The germline V gene encodes CDR1 SGHNT and CDR2 YENEEA. The trim removed 4 bases at V and 5 bases at J, leaving 7 bases unmatched. This CDR3 contains 15 residues. The CDR3 loop is CASSSGGDFNNEQFF. CDR3 coding DNA: TGTGCCAGCAGCTCAGGGGGCGATTTTAACAATGAGCAGTTCTTC.

This clonotype was recorded a few times. This chain connects TRBV4-2 to TRBJ2-2, with 9 bases that match TRBD2. Germline V gene lookup returns CDR1 LGHNA and CDR2 YNFKEQ. The CDR3 totals 15 residues. Trimming removed 0 bases from V and 9 bases from J; junction bases left unmatched: 5. CDR3 sequence reads: CASSQELAGGRELFF. DNA of the CDR3: TGTGCCAGCAGCCAAGAACTAGCGGGTGGCCGGGAGCTGTTTTTT.

This clonotype has a handful of counts. The J gene is TRBJ2-7, the V gene TRBV5-6; no clear D gene. Germline-derived CDR1 and CDR2 are SGHDT and YYEEEE. V lost 4 bases and J lost 2, with 10 bases in between. The CDR3 is made up of 13 amino acids. The CDR3 DNA reads TGTGCCAGCAGCACAGACACGACCTACGAGCAGTACTTC. Translation gives CASSTDTTYEQYF.

The CDR3: CASSPGPRNYNEQFF. CDR3 bases: TGTGCCAGTAGTCCGGGACCCAGAAATTACAATGAGCAGTTCTTC. The chain combines TRBV19 with TRBJ2-1; D tentatively reads TRBD1 or TRBD2 (5 bases each). V lost 5 bases to trimming and J lost 4 bases, with 15 bases between them. The CDR3 spans 15 residues. Germline V gene data show CDR1 as LNHDA and CDR2 as SQIVND (reference sequence). Looking up the rest from reference TRBV19 and TRBJ2-1 gives the full variable domain: DGGITQSPKYLFRKEGQNVTLSCEQNLNHDAMYWYRQDPGQGLRLIYYSQIVNDFQKGDIAEGYSVSREKKESFPLTVTSAQKNPTAFYLCASSPGPRNYNEQFFGPGTRLTVL.

This clonotype has just a few counts. V gene TRBV2 combines with J gene TRBJ2-5; 7 positions match TRBD1. Germline lookup yields CDR1 SNHLY and CDR2 FYNNEI. This CDR3 is built from 16 residues. J lost 4 bases, V lost 0 bases, and 8 bases had no gene match. Here the CDR3 reads CASSEALTGMGETQYF. Here the CDR3 DNA reads TGTGCCAGCAGTGAAGCCCTGACAGGGATGGGAGAGACCCAGTACTTC.

A few counts support this clonotype. The J gene is TRBJ2-3, the V gene TRBV3-1, with 10 bases matching TRBD2. CDR1 is LGHDT and CDR2 is YNNKEL in the germline V gene (reference sequence). The CDR3 length is 15 residues. After removal of 6 bases from V and 4 bases from J, the junction contained 7 bases not matched to a gene. The CDR3 bases are TGTGCCAGCAGTCTTCCAGCGGGGGGGTCAGATACGCAGTATTTT. Translated, it gives CASSLPAGGSDTQYF.

This clonotype was picked up many times. This chain joins TRBV12-3 or TRBV12-4 and TRBJ2-1; TRBD2 agrees at 10 bases. Losses at the gene ends were 7 bases for V and 4 bases for J; bases not matched to a gene: 7. The CDR3 covers 15 residues. As DNA, the CDR3 is TGTGCCAGCATCCTTAGCGGGGGGCCGTACAATGAGCAGTTCTTC. Translated: CASILSGGPYNEQFF.

This clonotype was observed a handful of times. This chain uses TRBV20-1 with TRBJ2-1; 7 nucleotides agree with TRBD2. The junction had 9 bases not matched to a gene; V was cut back by 0 bases and J by 1 base. Germline V CDR1 and CDR2: DFQATT, SNEGSKA (reference sequence). The CDR3 extends over 17 amino acids. CDR3 protein: CSARDPAERGSYNEQFF. The CDR3 DNA reads TGCAGTGCTAGAGACCCCGCGGAGCGGGGTTCCTACAATGAGCAGTTCTTC.

The V and J genes are TRBV6-5 and TRBJ2-3, with 10 nucleotides matching TRBD1. V trimming: 4 bases; J trimming: 9 bases; junction bases outside the gene matches: 4. The germline gives CDR1 MNHEY, CDR2 SVGAGI. This CDR3 has 13 residues. CDR3 nucleotides: TGTGCCAGCAGTTTCCGGGACAGGGGCACGCAGTATTTT. Translation: CASSFRDRGTQYF.

This clonotype was counted at least ten times. This chain uses TRBV27 with TRBJ2-5; 11 nucleotides agree with TRBD2. The CDR3 length is 15 residues. Trimming took 3 bases from V and 7 from J; bases not matched to a gene: 7. Germline V gene data show CDR1 as MNHEY and CDR2 as SMNVEV (reference sequence). The CDR3 DNA sequence: TGTGCCAGCAGTTTGTCTGGGACTAGCGGAGTGACCCAGTACTTC. Amino acids: CASSLSGTSGVTQYF.

The chain has TRBV7-2 and TRBJ2-7; D may be TRBD1 or TRBD2 (6 bases each). Germline V gene lookup returns CDR1 SGHTA and CDR2 FQGNSA. V was clipped by 2 bases and J by 7 bases, with 15 bases between them. The CDR3 loop spans 14 amino acids. CDR3 DNA: TGTGCCAGCAGCTTACACAGGGCCGCGGGAGAGCAGTACTTC. Translated, it gives CASSLHRAAGEQYF.

This clonotype was picked up a small number of times. The junction and the germline gene differ at one end; a read error may be behind it. V and J are TRBV7-7 and TRBJ2-7, with TRBD1 matching over 9 bases. CDR1 is SSHAT and CDR2 is FNYEAQ in the germline V gene (reference sequence). This CDR3 is 18 amino acids long. CDR3 residues: CASNVRWTGESNSYEQYF. CDR3 bases: TGTGCTAGCAACGTCCGGTGGACAGGGGAGTCGAACTCCTACGAGCAGTACTTC.

This clonotype was seen a handful of times. The rearrangement uses TRBV10-3 and TRBJ2-1; 9 bases are shared with TRBD1. Looked up from germline, CDR1 is ENHRY and CDR2 is SYGVKD. The V segment lost 2 bases and the J segment 12 bases; nucleotides outside the gene matches: 11. This CDR3 spans 15 amino acids. CDR3: CAISERDRAPHGQFF. CDR3 nucleotides: TGTGCCATCAGTGAGAGGGACAGGGCCCCCCACGGGCAGTTCTTC.

Only a few counts were recorded for this clonotype. This chain joins TRBV5-8 and TRBJ2-3, with TRBD1 as a possible D gene (6 bases). Germline CDR1 and CDR2: SGHTS and YDEGEE. Trimming shortened V by 1 base and J by 10 bases, and 13 bases separated the two germline ends. The length of the CDR3 is 13 residues. The CDR3 spells CASSLSGVYAQYF. In DNA, the CDR3 is TGTGCCAGCAGCTTGTCAGGGGTCTACGCGCAGTATTTT.

This clonotype was recorded a few times. V usage is TRBV6-2 or TRBV6-3 and J usage is TRBJ1-5, with unresolved D. This CDR3 has 20 amino acids. CDR1 and CDR2 (germline): MNHEY, SVGEGT. Trimming pared 0 bases from V and 1 base from J, leaving 22 bases between. The CDR3 here is CASSYSSLVGQLMSNQPQHF. As DNA, the CDR3 is TGTGCCAGCAGTTACTCGAGTCTAGTTGGGCAACTTATGAGCAATCAGCCCCAGCATTTT.

This clonotype was observed a few times. The chain employs TRBV4-1 and TRBJ1-2; TRBD1 matches 7 bases. Germline V CDR1 and CDR2: MGHRA, YSYEKL. The J segment lost 11 bases and the V segment lost 0 bases, leaving 18 bases of the junction unmatched. The CDR3 is 17 amino acids. This CDR3 is CASSQDSWTGTPSRYTF. CDR3 in DNA: TGCGCCAGCAGCCAAGATTCCTGGACAGGAACTCCAAGCCGGTACACCTTC.

The rearrangement uses TRBV5-1 and TRBJ1-1; D is ambiguous. Germline CDR1 reads SGHRS; CDR2 reads YFSETQ. The CDR3 has 14 residues. The ends were cut back, 0 bases at V and 2 bases at J, with 8 bases in the middle. The CDR3: CASSLASFNTEAFF. The CDR3, as DNA: TGCGCCAGCAGCTTGGCCAGTTTCAACACTGAAGCTTTCTTT.

This clonotype was observed many times. J is TRBJ2-7 and V is TRBV12-3 or TRBV12-4; D is possibly TRBD1 (6 bases). The CDR3 runs 13 residues. V lost 3 bases, J lost 3 bases, and 9 bases lay in between. The CDR3 spells CASSLGRGYEQYF. The CDR3 DNA is TGTGCCAGCAGTTTGGGCAGGGGCTACGAGCAGTACTTC.

This clonotype has more than one count but fewer than ten. The chain links TRBV5-1 to TRBJ2-5, with D possibly matching TRBD2 (6 bases). Per the germline V gene, CDR1 is SGHRS and CDR2 is YFSETQ. This CDR3 is 15 amino acids long. Trimming cost V 0 bases and J 5 bases, with 14 bases left between them. The CDR3 region is CASSLGSGGAETQYF. CDR3 nucleotide sequence: TGCGCCAGCAGCTTGGGAAGCGGCGGGGCGGAGACCCAGTACTTC.

Comment on this clonotype: A much larger clone lies a single base off, so this may be a read error. The V and J genes are TRBV7-8 and TRBJ2-5; D unresolved. The CDR3 contains 16 residues. The germline CDR1 and CDR2 sequences are SGHVS and FQNEAQ. The V gene lost 2 bases and the J gene lost 3 bases, with 16 bases spanning the gap. Here the CDR3 reads CASSLFRRAGEETQYF. CDR3 sequence (DNA): TGTGCCAGCAGCTTATTTCGAAGGGCTGGCGAAGAGACCCAGTACTTC.

This clonotype was recorded many times. The chain uses TRBV7-8 and TRBJ2-1, with TRBD2 matching over 10 bases. The CDR3 spans 16 residues. Germline trimming cut 5 bases from V and 4 bases from J; bases unmatched to any gene: 8. The germline CDR1 and CDR2 sequences are SGHVS and FQNEAQ. The CDR3 DNA follows: TGTGCCAGCAGCAGAGGACTAGCGGCCGATTACAATGAGCAGTTCTTC. This encodes CASSRGLAADYNEQFF.

The rearrangement uses TRBV12-3 or TRBV12-4 and TRBJ2-3; D is unresolved. This CDR3 region has 16 residues. Trimming removed 5 bases from V and 0 bases from J, with 15 bases in between. The CDR3 sequence is CASSPPGRSSTDTQYF. CDR3 bases: TGTGCCAGCAGTCCCCCCGGGCGATCTAGCACAGATACGCAGTATTTT.

This clonotype has just a few counts. The V and J genes are TRBV12-3 or TRBV12-4 and TRBJ2-6; 8 bases map to TRBD1. The CDR3 contains 19 residues. The V and J ends lost 11 bases and 2 bases, in that order; junction bases with no gene match: 20. The CDR3: CAFSLRRRGLSTGANVLTF. DNA of the CDR3: TGTGCCTTCAGTTTACGCCGCAGGGGGCTATCTACTGGGGCCAACGTCCTGACTTTC.